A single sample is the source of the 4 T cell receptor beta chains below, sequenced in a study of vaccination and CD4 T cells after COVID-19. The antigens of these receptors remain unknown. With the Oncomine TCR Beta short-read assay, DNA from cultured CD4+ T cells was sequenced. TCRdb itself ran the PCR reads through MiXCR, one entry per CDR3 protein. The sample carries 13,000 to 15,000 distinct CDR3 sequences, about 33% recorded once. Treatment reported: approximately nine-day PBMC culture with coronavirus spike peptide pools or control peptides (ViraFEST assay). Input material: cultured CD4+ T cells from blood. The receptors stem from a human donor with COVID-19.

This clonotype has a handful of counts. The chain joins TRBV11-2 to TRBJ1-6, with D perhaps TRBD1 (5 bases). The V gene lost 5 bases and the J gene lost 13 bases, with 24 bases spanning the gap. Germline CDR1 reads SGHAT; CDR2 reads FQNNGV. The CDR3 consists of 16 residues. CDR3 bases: TGTGCCAGCAGCCAGGTGGGGGGAGGTTCGTTAGGGCCCCTCCACTTT. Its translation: CASSQVGGGSLGPLHF.

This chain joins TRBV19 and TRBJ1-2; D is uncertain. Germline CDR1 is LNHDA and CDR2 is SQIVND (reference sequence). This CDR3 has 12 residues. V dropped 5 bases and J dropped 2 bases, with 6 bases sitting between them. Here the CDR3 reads CASSFGNYGYTF. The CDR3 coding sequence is TGTGCCAGTAGTTTTGGGAACTATGGCTACACCTTC.

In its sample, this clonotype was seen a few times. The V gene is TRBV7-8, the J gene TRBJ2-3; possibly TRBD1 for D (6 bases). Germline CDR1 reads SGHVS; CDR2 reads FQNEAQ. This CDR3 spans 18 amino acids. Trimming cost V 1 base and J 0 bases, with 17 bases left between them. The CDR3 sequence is CASSLGSWGHISTDTQYF. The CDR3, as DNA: TGTGCCAGCAGCTTAGGGTCTTGGGGACATATTAGCACAGATACGCAGTATTTT.

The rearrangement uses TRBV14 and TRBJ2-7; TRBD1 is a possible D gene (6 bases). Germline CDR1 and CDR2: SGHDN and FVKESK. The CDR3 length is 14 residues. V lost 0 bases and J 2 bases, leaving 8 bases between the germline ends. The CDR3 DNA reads TGTGCCAGCAGCCAAGAGACAGGCCCCTACGAGCAGTACTTC. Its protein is CASSQETGPYEQYF.